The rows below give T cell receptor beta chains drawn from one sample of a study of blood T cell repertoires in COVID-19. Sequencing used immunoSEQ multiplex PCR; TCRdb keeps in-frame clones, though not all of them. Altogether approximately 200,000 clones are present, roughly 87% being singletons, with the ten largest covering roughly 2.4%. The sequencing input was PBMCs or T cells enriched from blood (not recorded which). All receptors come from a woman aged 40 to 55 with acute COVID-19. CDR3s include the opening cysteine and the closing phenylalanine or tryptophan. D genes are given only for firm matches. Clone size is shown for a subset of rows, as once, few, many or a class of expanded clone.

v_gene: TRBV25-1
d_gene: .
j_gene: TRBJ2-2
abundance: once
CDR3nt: TGTGCCAGCAGCAGGGGAGAGTTCACCGGGGAGCTGTTTTTT
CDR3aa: CASSRGEFTGELFF

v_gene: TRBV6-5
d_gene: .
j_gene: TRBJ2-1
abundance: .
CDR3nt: TGTGCCAGCACCAAAAACAATGAGCAGTTCTTC
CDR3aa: CASTKNNEQFF

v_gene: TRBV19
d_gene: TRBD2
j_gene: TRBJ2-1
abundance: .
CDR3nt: TGTGCCAGTAGTCTCTACTCTAGCGGGAGATACAATGAGCAGTTCTTC
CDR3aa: CASSLYSSGRYNEQFF

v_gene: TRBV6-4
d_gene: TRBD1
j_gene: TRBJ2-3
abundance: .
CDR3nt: TGTGCCAGCAGTGACGGGACAGGGGGAGATACGCAGTATTTT
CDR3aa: CASSDGTGGDTQYF

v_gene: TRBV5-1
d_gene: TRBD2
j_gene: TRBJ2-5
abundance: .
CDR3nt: TGCGCCAGCAGCCTGGAAAGCGGGGGTTGGGAGACCCAGTACTTC
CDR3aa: CASSLESGGWETQYF

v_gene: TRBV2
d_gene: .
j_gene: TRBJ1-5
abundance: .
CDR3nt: TGTGCCAGCAGGGGCCAATTGCAGCCCCAGCATTTT
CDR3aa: CASRGQLQPQHF

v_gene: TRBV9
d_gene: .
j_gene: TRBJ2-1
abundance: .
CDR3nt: TGTGCCAGCAGCGCCCCTGGGGCGTACAATGAGCAGTTCTTC
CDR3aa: CASSAPGAYNEQFF

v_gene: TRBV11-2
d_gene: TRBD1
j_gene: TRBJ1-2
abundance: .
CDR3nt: TGTGCCAGCAGCGGGGACAGTCAAACGGATAACTATGGCTACACCTTC
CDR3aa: CASSGDSQTDNYGYTF

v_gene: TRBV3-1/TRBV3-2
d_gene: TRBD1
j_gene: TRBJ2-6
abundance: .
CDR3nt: TGTGCCAGCAGCCAAGTTCAGTTTGGGGGACAGGGGAATTCTGGGGCCAACGTCCTGACTTTC
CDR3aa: CASSQVQFGGQGNSGANVLTF

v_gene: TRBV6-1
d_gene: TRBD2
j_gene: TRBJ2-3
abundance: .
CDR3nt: TGTGCCAGCAGTGATGGGACTAGCGTAACAGATACGCAGTATTTT
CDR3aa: CASSDGTSVTDTQYF

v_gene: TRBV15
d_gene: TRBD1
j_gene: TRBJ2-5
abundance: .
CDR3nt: TGTGCCACCAGCAGCGGATGGGACAGAATCCAAGAGACCCAGTACTTC
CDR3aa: CATSSGWDRIQETQYF

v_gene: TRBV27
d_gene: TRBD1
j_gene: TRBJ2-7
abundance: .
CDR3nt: TGTGCCAGCAGTTTAGCGACAGGGCTCGAGCAGTACTTC
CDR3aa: CASSLATGLEQYF

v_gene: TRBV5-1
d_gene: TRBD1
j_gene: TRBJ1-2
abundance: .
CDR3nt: TGCGCCAGCAGCTTAACACAGGGGGCTAATTATGGCTACACCTTC
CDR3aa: CASSLTQGANYGYTF

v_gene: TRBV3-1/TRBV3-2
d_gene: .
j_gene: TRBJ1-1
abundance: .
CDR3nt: TGTGCCAGCAGCCAAGAATGGCCAACAAAACCCTCCTTT
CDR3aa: CASSQEWPTKPSF

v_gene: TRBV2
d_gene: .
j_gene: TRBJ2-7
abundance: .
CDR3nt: TGTGCCAGCCGTCATCGTTCTGGGAGTGAGCAGTACTTC
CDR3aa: CASRHRSGSEQYF

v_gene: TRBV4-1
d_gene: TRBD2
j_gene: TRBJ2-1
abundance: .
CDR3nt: TGCGCCAGCAGCCAAGAAGGGCTAGCGGGGGGGCGGGTTGAGCAGTTCTTC
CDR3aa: CASSQEGLAGGRVEQFF

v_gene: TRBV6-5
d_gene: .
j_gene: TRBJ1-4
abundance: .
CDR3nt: TGTGCCAGCAGTTACTTAACCGGGACACGAAATGAAAAACTGTTTTTT
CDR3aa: CASSYLTGTRNEKLFF

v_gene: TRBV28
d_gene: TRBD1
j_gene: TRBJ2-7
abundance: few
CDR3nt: TGTGCCAGCCTGGACAGGGGGCTCTACGAGCAGTACTTC
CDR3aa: CASLDRGLYEQYF

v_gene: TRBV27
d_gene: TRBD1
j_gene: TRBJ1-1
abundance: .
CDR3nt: TGTGCCAGCAACGGACAGGGAGAGGGAGCTTTCTTT
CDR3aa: CASNGQGEGAFF

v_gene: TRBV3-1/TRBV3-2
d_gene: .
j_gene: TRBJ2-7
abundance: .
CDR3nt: TGTGCCAGCAGCCGGGGTAGGGGCTACGAGCAGTACTTC
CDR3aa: CASSRGRGYEQYF